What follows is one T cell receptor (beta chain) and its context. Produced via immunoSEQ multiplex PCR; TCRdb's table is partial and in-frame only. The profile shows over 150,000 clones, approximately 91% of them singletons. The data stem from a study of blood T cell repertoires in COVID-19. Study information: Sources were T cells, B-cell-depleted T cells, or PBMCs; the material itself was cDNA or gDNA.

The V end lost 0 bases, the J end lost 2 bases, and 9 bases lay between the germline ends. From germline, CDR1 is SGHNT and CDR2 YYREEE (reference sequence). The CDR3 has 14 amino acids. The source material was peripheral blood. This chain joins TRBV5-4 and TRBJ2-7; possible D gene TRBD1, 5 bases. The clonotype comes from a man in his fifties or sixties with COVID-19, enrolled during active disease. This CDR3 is CASSLGQITYEQYF. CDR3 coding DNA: TGTGCCAGCAGCTTGGGACAGATAACCTACGAGCAGTACTTC. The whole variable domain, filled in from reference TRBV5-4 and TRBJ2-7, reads ETGVTQSPTHLIKTRGQQVTLRCSSQSGHNTVSWYQQALGQGPQFIFQYYREEENGRGNFPPRFSGLQFPNYSSELNVNALELDDSALYLCASSLGQITYEQYFGPGTRLTVT.